The 7 T cell receptor beta chains listed next were all sequenced from one sample in a study of T cell changes during pregnancy in multiple sclerosis. Assay: immunoSEQ multiplex PCR; the TCRdb copy retains only in-frame clones and omits some. In the table there are 25,000 or so clones, around nine tenths of which are singletons. This material consisted of CD8+ T cells from peripheral blood mononuclear cells, taken before pregnancy. The receptors stem from a female donor with multiple sclerosis, enrolled in a pregnancy study.

DNA for the CDR3: TGTGCCAGCAGTAAGACAGGGGGAGATAACAATGAGCAGTTCTTC. Translating it yields CASSKTGGDNNEQFF. V gene TRBV6-5 combines with J gene TRBJ2-1; 9 bases match TRBD1. Losses at the gene ends were 5 bases for V and 5 bases for J; bases not matched to a gene: 7. The CDR3 sequence is 15 residues long. Germline CDR1 reads MNHEY; CDR2 reads SVGAGI.

With regard to this clone: At one end the junction does not follow the germline gene, possibly because of a read error. The rearrangement links TRBV7-2 to TRBJ2-5; 14 positions match TRBD2. This CDR3 is built from 16 residues. The germline V gene has CDR1 SGHTA and CDR2 FQGNSA. The CDR3 nucleotides are TGTGCTAGCAGCCCGGGACTAGCGGGAGAACGAGAGACCCAGTACTTC. This translates into CASSPGLAGERETQYF.

In DNA form, the CDR3 reads TGTGCCAGCAGCACTACGGGGAGGGCCACTGAAGCTTTCTTT. The encoded protein is CASSTTGRATEAFF. This chain uses TRBV6-5 with TRBJ1-1; no clear D gene. Trimming shortened V by 6 bases and J by 4 bases, and 15 bases separated the two germline ends. Germline CDR1 MNHEY, CDR2 SVGAGI. CDR3 size: 14 residues.

The V and J genes are TRBV2 and TRBJ2-2; 9 bases are a match to TRBD2. Unmatched junction bases numbered 9, after V lost 7 bases and J lost 6 bases. The germline V gene has CDR1 SNHLY and CDR2 FYNNEI. The CDR3 has 15 residues. The CDR3 DNA is TGTGCCAGCACCGGGGGGCGGGAGGGTTCCGGGGAGCTGTTTTTT. Protein product: CASTGGREGSGELFF.

V usage is TRBV29-1 and J usage is TRBJ2-3; 9 bases are shared with TRBD2. The CDR3 covers 16 residues. Germline CDR1 is SQVTM and CDR2 is ANQGSEA. Trimming at V came to 4 bases and at J to 2 bases, leaving 10 bases not matched to a gene. DNA for the CDR3: TGCAGCGTTGGAGGGGCCCTAGCGGGAAACACAGATACGCAGTATTTT. Amino acid sequence: CSVGGALAGNTDTQYF.

The chain carries TRBV12-5 and TRBJ2-1, with TRBD1 matching over 9 bases. V was pared by 4 bases and J by 0 bases, with 1 base of the junction left unmatched. CDR1 is LGHNT, CDR2 FRNRAP, per germline. The CDR3 extends over 15 amino acids. The CDR3 loop is CASGSDRGSYNEQFF. The CDR3 nucleotides read TGTGCTAGTGGTTCGGACAGGGGCTCCTACAATGAGCAGTTCTTC.

The chain uses TRBV4-3 and TRBJ2-7, with 8 positions matching TRBD1. CDR1 and CDR2 (germline): LGHNA, YSLEER. J was trimmed by 5 bases and V by 0 bases; bases with no gene match: 6. This CDR3 region has 15 residues. For the CDR3, the DNA is TGCGCCAGCAGCCAAGACTACAGGGGGACCAACGAGCAGTACTTC. Its translation is CASSQDYRGTNEQYF.